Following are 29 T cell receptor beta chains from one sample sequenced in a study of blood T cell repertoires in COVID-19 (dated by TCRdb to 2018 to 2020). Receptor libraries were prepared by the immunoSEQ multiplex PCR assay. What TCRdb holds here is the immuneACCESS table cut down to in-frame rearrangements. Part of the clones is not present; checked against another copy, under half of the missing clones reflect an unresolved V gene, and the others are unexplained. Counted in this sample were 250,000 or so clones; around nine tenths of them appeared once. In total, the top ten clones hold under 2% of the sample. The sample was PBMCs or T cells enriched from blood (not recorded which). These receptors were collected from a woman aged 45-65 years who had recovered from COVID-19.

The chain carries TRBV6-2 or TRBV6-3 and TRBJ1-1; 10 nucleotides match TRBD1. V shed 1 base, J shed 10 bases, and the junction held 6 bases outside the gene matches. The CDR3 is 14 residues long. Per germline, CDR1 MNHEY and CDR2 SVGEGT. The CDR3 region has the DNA TGTGCCAGCAGTTACTTAGGGACAGGGGTGAGAGCTTTCTTT. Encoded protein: CASSYLGTGVRAFF.

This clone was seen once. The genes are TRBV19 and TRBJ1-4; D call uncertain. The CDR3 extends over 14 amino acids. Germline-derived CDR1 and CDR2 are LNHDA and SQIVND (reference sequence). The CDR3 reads CASGRQTYNEKLFF. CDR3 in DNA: TGTGCTAGCGGGCGCCAAACATATAATGAAAAACTGTTTTTT.

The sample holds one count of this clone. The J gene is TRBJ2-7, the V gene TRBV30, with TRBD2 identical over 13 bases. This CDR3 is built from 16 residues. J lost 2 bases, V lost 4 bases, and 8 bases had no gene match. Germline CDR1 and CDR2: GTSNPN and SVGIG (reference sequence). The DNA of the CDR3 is TGTGCCTGGAAGGGACTAGCGGGAACTGGGGCCTACGAGCAGTACTTC. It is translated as CAWKGLAGTGAYEQYF. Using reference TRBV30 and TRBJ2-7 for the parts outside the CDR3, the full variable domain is SQTIHQWPATLVQPVGSPLSLECTVEGTSNPNLYWYRQAAGRGLQLLFYSVGIGQISSEVPQNLSASRPQDRQFILSSKKLLLSDSGFYLCAWKGLAGTGAYEQYFGPGTRLTVT.

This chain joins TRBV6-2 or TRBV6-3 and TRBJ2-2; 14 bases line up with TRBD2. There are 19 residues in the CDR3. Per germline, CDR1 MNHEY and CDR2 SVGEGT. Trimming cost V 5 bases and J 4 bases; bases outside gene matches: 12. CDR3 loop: CASSDPGLAGVRITGELFF. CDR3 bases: TGTGCCAGCAGTGACCCGGGACTAGCGGGAGTCCGTATCACCGGGGAGCTGTTTTTT.

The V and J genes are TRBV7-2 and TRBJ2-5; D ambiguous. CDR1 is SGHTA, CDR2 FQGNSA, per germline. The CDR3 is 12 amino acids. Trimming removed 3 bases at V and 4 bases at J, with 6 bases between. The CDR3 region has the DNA TGTGCCAGCAGCTTGGGCCGAGAGACCCAGTACTTC. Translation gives CASSLGRETQYF.

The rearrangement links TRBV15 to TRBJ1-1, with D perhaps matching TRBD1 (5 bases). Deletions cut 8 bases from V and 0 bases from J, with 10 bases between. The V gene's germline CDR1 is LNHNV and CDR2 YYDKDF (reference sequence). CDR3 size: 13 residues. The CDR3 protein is CATWGQMNTEAFF. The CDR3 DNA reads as TGTGCCACCTGGGGCCAGATGAACACTGAAGCTTTCTTT. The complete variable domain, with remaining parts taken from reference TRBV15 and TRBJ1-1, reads DAMVIQNPRYQVTQFGKPVTLSCSQTLNHNVMYWYQQKSSQAPKLLFHYYDKDFNNEADTPDNFQSRRPNTSFCFLDIRSPGLGDTAMYLCATWGQMNTEAFFGQGTRLTVV.

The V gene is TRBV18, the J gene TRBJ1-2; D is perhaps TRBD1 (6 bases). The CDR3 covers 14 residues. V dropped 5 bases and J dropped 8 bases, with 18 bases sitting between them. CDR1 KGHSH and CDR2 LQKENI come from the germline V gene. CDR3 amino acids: CASSVDRDTGGYTF. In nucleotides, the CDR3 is TGTGCCAGCTCAGTAGACCGGGACACGGGCGGCTACACCTTC.

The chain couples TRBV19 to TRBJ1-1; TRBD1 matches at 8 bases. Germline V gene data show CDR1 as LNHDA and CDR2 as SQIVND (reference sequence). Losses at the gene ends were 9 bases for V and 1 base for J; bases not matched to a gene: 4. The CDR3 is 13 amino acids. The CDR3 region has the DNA TGTGCCAGCCTGGGACAGGCGAACACTGAAGCTTTCTTT. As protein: CASLGQANTEAFF.

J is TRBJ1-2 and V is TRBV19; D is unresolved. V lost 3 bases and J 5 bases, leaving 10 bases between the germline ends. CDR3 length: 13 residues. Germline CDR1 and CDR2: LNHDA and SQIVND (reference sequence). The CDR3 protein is CASSIALIYGYTF. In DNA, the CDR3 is TGTGCCAGTAGTATCGCGCTGATTTATGGCTACACCTTC.

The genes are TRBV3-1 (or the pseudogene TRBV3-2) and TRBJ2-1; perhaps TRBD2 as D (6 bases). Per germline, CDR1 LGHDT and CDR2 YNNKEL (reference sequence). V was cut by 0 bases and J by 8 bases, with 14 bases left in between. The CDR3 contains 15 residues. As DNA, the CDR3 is TGTGCCAGCAGCCAAGAGACGGGAGCGATGGATGAGCAGTTCTTC. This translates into CASSQETGAMDEQFF.

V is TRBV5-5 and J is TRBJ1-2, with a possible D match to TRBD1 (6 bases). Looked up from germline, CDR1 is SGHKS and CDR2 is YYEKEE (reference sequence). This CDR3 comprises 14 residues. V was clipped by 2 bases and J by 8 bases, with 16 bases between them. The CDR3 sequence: CASSFSGGVGGYTF. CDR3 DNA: TGTGCCAGCAGCTTCAGTGGGGGCGTGGGAGGCTACACCTTC.

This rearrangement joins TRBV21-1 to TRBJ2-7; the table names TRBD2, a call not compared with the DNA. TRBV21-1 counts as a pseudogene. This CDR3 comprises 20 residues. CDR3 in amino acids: CASSKAQLLAGAVSSDEQYF. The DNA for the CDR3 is TGTGCCAGCAGCAAAGCGCAGCTCCTAGCGGGAGCTGTCTCCAGCGACGAGCAGTACTTC.

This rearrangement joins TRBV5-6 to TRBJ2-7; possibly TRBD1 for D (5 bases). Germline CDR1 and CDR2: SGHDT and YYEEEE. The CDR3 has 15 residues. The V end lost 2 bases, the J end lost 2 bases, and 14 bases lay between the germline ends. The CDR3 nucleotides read TGTGCCAGCAGCTTTGAACAGGCTTTTACCTACGAGCAGTACTTC. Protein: CASSFEQAFTYEQYF.

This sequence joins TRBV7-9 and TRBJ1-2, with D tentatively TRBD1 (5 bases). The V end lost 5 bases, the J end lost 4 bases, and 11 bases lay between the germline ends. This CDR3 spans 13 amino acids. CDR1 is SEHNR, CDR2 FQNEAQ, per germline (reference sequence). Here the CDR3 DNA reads TGTGCCAGCAGCCGAGACAGATCCTATGGCTACACCTTC. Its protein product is CASSRDRSYGYTF.

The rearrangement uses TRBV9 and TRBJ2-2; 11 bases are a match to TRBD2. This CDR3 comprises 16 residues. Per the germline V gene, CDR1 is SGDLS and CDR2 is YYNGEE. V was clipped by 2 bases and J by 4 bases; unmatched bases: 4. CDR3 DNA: TGTGCCAGCAGCGTCGGGACTAGCGGAACCACCGGGGAGCTGTTTTTT. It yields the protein CASSVGTSGTTGELFF.

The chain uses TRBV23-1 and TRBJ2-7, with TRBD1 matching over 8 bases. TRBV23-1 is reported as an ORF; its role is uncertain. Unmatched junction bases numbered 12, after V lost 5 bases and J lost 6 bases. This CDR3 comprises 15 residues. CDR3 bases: TGCGCCAGCAGTGGGGGTCGGACAGGGTTCGGCGAGCAGTACTTC. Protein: CASSGGRTGFGEQYF.

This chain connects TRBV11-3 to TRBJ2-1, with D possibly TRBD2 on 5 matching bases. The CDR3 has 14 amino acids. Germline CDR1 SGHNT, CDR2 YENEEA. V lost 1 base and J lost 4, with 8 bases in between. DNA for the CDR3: TGTGCCAGCAGCTTAGCCGGGGAATACAATGAGCAGTTCTTC. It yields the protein CASSLAGEYNEQFF.

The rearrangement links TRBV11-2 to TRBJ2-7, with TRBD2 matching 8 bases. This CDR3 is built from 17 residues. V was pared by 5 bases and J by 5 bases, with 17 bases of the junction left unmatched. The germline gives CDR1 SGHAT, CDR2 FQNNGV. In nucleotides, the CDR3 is TGTGCCAGCAGCCCCCCTGGGAGCGGGAGAGTCCCCCACGAGCAGTACTTC. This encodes CASSPPGSGRVPHEQYF.

CDR3 in DNA: TGTGCCAGCAGCACGGGATCGAGAGAGACCCAGTACTTC. Translating it yields CASSTGSRETQYF. The rearrangement links TRBV9 to TRBJ2-5; tentative D call: TRBD2 (5 bases). Germline-derived CDR1 and CDR2 are SGDLS and YYNGEE. V lost 4 bases to trimming and J lost 4 bases, with 11 bases between them. CDR3 size: 13 residues.

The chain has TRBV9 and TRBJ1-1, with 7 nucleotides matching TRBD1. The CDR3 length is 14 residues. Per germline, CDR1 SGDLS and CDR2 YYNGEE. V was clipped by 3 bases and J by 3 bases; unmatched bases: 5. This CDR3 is CASSATGWDTEAFF. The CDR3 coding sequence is TGTGCCAGCAGCGCGACAGGGTGGGACACTGAAGCTTTCTTT.

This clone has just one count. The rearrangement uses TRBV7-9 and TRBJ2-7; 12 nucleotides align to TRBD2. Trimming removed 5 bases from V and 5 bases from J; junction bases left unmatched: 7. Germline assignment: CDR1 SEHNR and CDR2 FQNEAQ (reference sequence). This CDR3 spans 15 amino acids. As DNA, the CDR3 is TGTGCCAGCAGCCGAGGACTAGCGGGATGGGACGAGCAGTACTTC. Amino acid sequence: CASSRGLAGWDEQYF. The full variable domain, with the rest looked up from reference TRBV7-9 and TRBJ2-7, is DTGVSQNPRHKITKRGQNVTFRCDPISEHNRLYWYRQTLGQGPEFLTYFQNEAQLEKSRLLSDRFSAERPKGSFSTLEIQRTEQGDSAMYLCASSRGLAGWDEQYFGPGTRLTVT.

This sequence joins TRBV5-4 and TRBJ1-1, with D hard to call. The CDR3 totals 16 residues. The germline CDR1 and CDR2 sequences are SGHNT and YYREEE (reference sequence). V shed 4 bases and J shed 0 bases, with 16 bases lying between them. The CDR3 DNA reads TGTGCCAGCAGCCCAACTACCAACTTGCTGAACACTGAAGCTTTCTTT. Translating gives CASSPTTNLLNTEAFF.

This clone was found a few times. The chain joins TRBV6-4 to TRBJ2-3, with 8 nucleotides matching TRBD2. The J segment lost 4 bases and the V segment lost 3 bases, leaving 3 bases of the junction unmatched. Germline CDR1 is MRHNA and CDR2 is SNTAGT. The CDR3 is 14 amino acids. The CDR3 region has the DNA TGTGCCAGCAGTGATACTAGCGGAGCAGATACGCAGTATTTT. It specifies CASSDTSGADTQYF.

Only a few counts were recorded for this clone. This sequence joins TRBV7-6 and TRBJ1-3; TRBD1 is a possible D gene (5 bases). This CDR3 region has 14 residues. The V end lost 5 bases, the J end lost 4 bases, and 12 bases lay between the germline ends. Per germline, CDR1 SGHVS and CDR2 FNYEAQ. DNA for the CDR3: TGTGCCAGCAGCAGGCAGGGTCCCGGAAACACCATATATTTT. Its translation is CASSRQGPGNTIYF. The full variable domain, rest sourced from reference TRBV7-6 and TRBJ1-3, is GAGVSQSPRYKVTKRGQDVALRCDPISGHVSLYWYRQALGQGPEFLTYFNYEAQQDKSGLPNDRFSAERPEGSISTLTIQRTEQRDSAMYRCASSRQGPGNTIYFGEGSWLTVV.

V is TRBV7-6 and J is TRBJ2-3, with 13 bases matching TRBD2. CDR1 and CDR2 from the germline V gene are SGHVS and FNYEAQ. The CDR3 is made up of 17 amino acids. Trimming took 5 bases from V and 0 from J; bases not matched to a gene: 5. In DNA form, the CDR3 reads TGTGCCAGCAGCATACTAGCGGGAGGGCCGAGCACAGATACGCAGTATTTT. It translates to CASSILAGGPSTDTQYF.

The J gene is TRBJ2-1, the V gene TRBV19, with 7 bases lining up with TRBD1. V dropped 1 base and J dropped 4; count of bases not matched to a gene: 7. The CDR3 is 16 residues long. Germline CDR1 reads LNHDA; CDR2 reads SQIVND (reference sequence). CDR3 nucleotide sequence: TGTGCCAGTAGTATAGGGGACAGAGGAAATTACAATGAGCAGTTCTTC. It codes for CASSIGDRGNYNEQFF.

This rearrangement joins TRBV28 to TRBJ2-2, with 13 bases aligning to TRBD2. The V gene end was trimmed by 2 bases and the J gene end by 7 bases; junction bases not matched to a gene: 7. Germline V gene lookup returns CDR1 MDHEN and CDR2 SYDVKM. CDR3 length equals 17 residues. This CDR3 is CASSLPTSGRVGGELFF. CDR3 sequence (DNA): TGTGCCAGCAGTTTACCTACTAGCGGGAGGGTCGGCGGGGAGCTGTTTTTT.

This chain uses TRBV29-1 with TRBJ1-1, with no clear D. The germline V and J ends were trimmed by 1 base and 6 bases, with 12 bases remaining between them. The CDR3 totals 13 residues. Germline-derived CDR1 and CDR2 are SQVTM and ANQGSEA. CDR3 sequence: CSVEGGPIPEAFF. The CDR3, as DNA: TGCAGCGTTGAAGGAGGGCCTATCCCTGAAGCTTTCTTT.

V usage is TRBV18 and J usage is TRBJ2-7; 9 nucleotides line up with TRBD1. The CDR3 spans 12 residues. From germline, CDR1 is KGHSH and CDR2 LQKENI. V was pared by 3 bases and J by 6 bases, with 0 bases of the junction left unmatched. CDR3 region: CASSPDRGEQYF. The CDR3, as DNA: TGTGCCAGCTCACCGGACAGGGGCGAGCAGTACTTC. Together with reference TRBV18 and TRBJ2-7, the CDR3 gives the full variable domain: NAGVMQNPRHLVRRRGQEARLRCSPMKGHSHVYWYRQLPEEGLKFMVYLQKENIIDESGMPKERFSAEFPKEGPSILRIQQVVRGDSAAYFCASSPDRGEQYFGPGTRLTVT.